These T cell receptor beta chains were read from a single sample in a study of shared T cell receptors in the human thymus. Clones were sequenced by immunoSEQ multiplex PCR, and TCRdb holds only the in-frame ones, with some missing. Of approximately 730,000 clones in the sample, approximately 83% were seen once. These data also formed part of another study, on human thymus T cells.

The specimen was thymocytes. The receptor source for this set is a girl in the first two years of life with a congenital heart defect. Both conserved end residues are part of each CDR3. The size field is filled for only some rows; it gives once, few, many or a size class.

v_call,j_call,clone_size,cdr3_aa
TRBV19,TRBJ2-4,NA,CASSRAFPGQGTKEHIQYF
TRBV7-9,TRBJ1-6,NA,CASSPRTGGAYSPLHF
TRBV10-3,TRBJ1-1,NA,CAISESSQGATEAFF
TRBV4-3,TRBJ1-2,NA,CASSLRDRGLGYGYTF
TRBV4-1,TRBJ2-6,NA,CASSPSQGSGANVLTF
TRBV7-9,TRBJ2-7,NA,CASSSYGLAGVYEQYF
TRBV27,TRBJ2-1,NA,CASSLYGNRPRQTSSYNEQFF
TRBV4-1,TRBJ1-5,NA,CASSQGALGNQPQHF
TRBV5-1,TRBJ2-3,few,CASGPQVGSTDTQYF
TRBV6-5,TRBJ2-5,NA,CASSPSGGIEETQYF
TRBV5-6,TRBJ2-7,NA,CASIQKGGQWPHEQYF
TRBV5-1,TRBJ2-2,NA,CASSGLGQPGELFF
TRBV11-2,TRBJ2-1,NA,CASSPARGLPHYNEQFF
TRBV11-3,TRBJ2-1,NA,CASSLGGGQAGEQFF
TRBV14,TRBJ2-3,once,CASSQDWGGLAGLTDTQYF
TRBV6-5,TRBJ1-2,NA,CASSYSGTAAGVSYTF
TRBV29-1,TRBJ1-2,NA,CSEWYLRDQDPPPYGYTF
TRBV6-5,TRBJ1-1,NA,CASSQAGTEAFF
TRBV5-1,TRBJ2-2,NA,CASSFTLTTANTGELFF
TRBV2,TRBJ2-5,NA,CASLPERGGQETQYF
TRBV12-5,TRBJ1-1,NA,CASGPADRLNTEAFF
TRBV9,TRBJ2-1,NA,CASSVVGRNNEQFF
TRBV6-5,TRBJ2-1,once,CASSSRDRRNNEQFF
TRBV9,TRBJ2-3,NA,CASSVASLAGAQDTQYF
TRBV6-1,TRBJ2-2,NA,CASSEGLPNTGELFF
TRBV6-1,TRBJ1-6,NA,CASREDRNSPLHF
TRBV5-6,TRBJ1-5,NA,CASSHGRHESNQPQHF
TRBV18,TRBJ2-7,once,CASSPDTPSGEQYF
TRBV6-4,TRBJ1-6,NA,CASSDRPGSPLHF
TRBV7-9,TRBJ1-2,few,CASSLPNGELKPSYGYTF
TRBV2,TRBJ2-2,NA,CASSDVRGLGLFF
TRBV30,TRBJ1-3,NA,CAWSVRGGITGNTIYF
TRBV5-1,TRBJ2-3,NA,CASSLGGSADTQYF
TRBV15,NA,NA,CATSSSGGISYEQYF
TRBV19,TRBJ1-2,NA,CASTGEANYGYTF
TRBV6-6,TRBJ1-5,NA,CASKIQGGYSNQPQHF
TRBV5-4,TRBJ1-2,NA,CASSPRGNGYTF
TRBV9,TRBJ1-1,NA,CASSPSSTGRTEAFF
TRBV14,TRBJ1-1,once,CASSQNRRQLNTEAFF
TRBV6-6,TRBJ1-1,NA,CASSSWPGQGRTEAFF
TRBV9,TRBJ2-1,NA,CASSPGLAINEQFF
TRBV6-1,TRBJ1-2,NA,CASRKQGVIYGYTF
TRBV19,TRBJ1-2,NA,CASSIYVGGDNYGYTF
TRBV15,TRBJ2-7,NA,CATSRGRGRVLDEQYF
TRBV4-1,TRBJ2-1,NA,CASSQDSGTGGVEQFF
TRBV7-9,TRBJ2-3,NA,CASSLVQRGGSTDTQYF
TRBV4-3,TRBJ1-2,NA,CASSQEGGQMEGYTF
TRBV5-4,TRBJ2-7,NA,CASSHRAGGTYEQYF
TRBV4-3,TRBJ2-5,NA,CASSQDRRGQGRLGETQYF
TRBV23-1,TRBJ2-7,NA,CASSQEDRGLSGEQYF
TRBV5-1,TRBJ1-1,NA,CASSLEGTGERMNTEAFF
TRBV6-5,TRBJ2-2,NA,CASSYGTGFNTGELFF
TRBV6-1,TRBJ1-5,few,CASSDPKYDRPTLTRPQHF